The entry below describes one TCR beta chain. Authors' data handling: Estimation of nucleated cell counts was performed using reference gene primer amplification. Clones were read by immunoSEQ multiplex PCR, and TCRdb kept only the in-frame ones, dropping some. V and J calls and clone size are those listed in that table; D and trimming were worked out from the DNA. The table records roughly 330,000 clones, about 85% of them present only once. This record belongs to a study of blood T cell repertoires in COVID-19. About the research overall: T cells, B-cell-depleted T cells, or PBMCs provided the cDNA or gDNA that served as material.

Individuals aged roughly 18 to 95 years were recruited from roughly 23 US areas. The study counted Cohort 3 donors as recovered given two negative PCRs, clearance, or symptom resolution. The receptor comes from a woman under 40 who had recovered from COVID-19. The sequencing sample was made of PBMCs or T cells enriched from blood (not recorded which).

The CDR3 sequence: CASSQGNSPLHF. The CDR3 nucleotides are TGTGCCAGTAGCCAGGGGAATTCACCCCTCCACTTT. V usage is TRBV19 and J usage is TRBJ1-6; tentative D call: TRBD1 (6 bases). Germline-derived CDR1 and CDR2 are LNHDA and SQIVND (reference sequence). The CDR3 is made up of 12 amino acids. V gave up 6 bases and J gave up 7 bases, with 7 bases separating them.